This T cell receptor beta chain stems from a study of OX40 agonist ivuxolimab in advanced cancers. General notes on the study: Ivuxolimab was an agonistic, fully human IgG2 monoclonal antibody directed against OX40 (CD134), a costimulatory receptor. Partial responses occurred in three dose-escalation patients, of whom one had hepatocellular carcinoma and two had cutaneous melanoma. Intravenous ivuxolimab was administered to patients every 2 weeks at six dose levels: 0.01, 0.1, 0.3, 1.5, 3 and 10 mg/kg. The paper covers the monotherapy dose-escalation part of the phase I ivuxolimab trial, which included N of about 50 patients. Among the roughly 50 dose-escalation patients, about 19 had hepatocellular carcinoma, roughly 15 melanoma, 9 renal cell carcinoma and 9 head and neck cancer. Prior anti-PD-1, anti-PD-L1 or anti-CTLA-4 therapy was permitted, and 40% of dose-escalation patients had received checkpoint inhibitors. The dose-escalation cohort was about 83% male with a mean age of approximately 60 years, ranging from about 20 to 80. Peripheral TCRbeta sequencing was intended to test whether TCR sequence diversity was altered and clonal T-cell expansion was caused by ivuxolimab.

The CDR3 sequence holds 15 residues, the cysteine and phenylalanine included. Solely the CDR3 DNA is kept, with 45 bases framed from the first base. Via the germline V gene, CDR1 is SGDLS and CDR2 YYNGEE. V is reduced by 0 bases and J by 0 bases, leaving a spacing of 10 bases between them. Patients with autoimmune disease history or receiving systemic immunosuppression were excluded from the trial. In every dose cohort, peripheral blood was drawn for TCR sequencing at baseline, cycle 4 day 1, and cycle 7 day 1. The samples were drawn from a first-in-human, open-label, multicenter phase I dose-escalation trial of ivuxolimab. Adults with locally advanced or metastatic melanoma, renal cell carcinoma, hepatocellular carcinoma or head and neck squamous cell carcinoma were enrolled in the trial. CD4+ and CD8+ T cells were sorted separately from peripheral blood before TCR sequencing. The paper's findings and limits, for the study overall: Which antigens the clonally expanded peripheral T cells were specific for was not determined. After ivuxolimab, CD8+ T cells had more expanded clones than CD4+ T cells on average. Low levels of normalized T-cell clonal expansion were also seen in some patients who did not respond. In partial responders in the 0.1-3.0 mg/kg groups, normalized peripheral clonal expansion was found to be among the lowest, especially among CD8+ T cells. At doses from 0.1 to 3.0 mg/kg, clonal expansion was seen in both CD4+ and CD8+ blood T cells between baseline and week 6.

Comment on this clone: Its antigen is unknown. Base qualities are not recorded, but no much larger clone differs from it by a single base.

Genomic DNA was extracted from sorted cells for sequencing of the TCRbeta CDR3 region. The immunoSEQ Assay was used for sequencing of TCRbeta CDR3 regions. TCRdb re-hosts the immuneACCESS table, in-frame sequences only. Its copies lack some clones; in the studies checked, an unresolved V gene accounts for under half of them, and the cause for the rest is not known. The sample profile shows about 62,000 clones; 92% of them were found once. About an eighth of the sample rests with the top ten. The receptor chain draws on TRBV9 and TRBJ2-7, with the D gene not clear enough to name. The sequencing used CD4+ or CD8+ T cells sorted from blood, collected in a trial of the OX40 agonist ivuxolimab. This clonotype originated in an adult with an advanced solid tumor such as melanoma, head and neck, liver or kidney cancer. The DNA sequence is given as TGTGCCAGCAGCGTAGACAAATCGAGCTCCTACGAGCAGTACTTC. This gives the protein CASSVDKSSSYEQYF.